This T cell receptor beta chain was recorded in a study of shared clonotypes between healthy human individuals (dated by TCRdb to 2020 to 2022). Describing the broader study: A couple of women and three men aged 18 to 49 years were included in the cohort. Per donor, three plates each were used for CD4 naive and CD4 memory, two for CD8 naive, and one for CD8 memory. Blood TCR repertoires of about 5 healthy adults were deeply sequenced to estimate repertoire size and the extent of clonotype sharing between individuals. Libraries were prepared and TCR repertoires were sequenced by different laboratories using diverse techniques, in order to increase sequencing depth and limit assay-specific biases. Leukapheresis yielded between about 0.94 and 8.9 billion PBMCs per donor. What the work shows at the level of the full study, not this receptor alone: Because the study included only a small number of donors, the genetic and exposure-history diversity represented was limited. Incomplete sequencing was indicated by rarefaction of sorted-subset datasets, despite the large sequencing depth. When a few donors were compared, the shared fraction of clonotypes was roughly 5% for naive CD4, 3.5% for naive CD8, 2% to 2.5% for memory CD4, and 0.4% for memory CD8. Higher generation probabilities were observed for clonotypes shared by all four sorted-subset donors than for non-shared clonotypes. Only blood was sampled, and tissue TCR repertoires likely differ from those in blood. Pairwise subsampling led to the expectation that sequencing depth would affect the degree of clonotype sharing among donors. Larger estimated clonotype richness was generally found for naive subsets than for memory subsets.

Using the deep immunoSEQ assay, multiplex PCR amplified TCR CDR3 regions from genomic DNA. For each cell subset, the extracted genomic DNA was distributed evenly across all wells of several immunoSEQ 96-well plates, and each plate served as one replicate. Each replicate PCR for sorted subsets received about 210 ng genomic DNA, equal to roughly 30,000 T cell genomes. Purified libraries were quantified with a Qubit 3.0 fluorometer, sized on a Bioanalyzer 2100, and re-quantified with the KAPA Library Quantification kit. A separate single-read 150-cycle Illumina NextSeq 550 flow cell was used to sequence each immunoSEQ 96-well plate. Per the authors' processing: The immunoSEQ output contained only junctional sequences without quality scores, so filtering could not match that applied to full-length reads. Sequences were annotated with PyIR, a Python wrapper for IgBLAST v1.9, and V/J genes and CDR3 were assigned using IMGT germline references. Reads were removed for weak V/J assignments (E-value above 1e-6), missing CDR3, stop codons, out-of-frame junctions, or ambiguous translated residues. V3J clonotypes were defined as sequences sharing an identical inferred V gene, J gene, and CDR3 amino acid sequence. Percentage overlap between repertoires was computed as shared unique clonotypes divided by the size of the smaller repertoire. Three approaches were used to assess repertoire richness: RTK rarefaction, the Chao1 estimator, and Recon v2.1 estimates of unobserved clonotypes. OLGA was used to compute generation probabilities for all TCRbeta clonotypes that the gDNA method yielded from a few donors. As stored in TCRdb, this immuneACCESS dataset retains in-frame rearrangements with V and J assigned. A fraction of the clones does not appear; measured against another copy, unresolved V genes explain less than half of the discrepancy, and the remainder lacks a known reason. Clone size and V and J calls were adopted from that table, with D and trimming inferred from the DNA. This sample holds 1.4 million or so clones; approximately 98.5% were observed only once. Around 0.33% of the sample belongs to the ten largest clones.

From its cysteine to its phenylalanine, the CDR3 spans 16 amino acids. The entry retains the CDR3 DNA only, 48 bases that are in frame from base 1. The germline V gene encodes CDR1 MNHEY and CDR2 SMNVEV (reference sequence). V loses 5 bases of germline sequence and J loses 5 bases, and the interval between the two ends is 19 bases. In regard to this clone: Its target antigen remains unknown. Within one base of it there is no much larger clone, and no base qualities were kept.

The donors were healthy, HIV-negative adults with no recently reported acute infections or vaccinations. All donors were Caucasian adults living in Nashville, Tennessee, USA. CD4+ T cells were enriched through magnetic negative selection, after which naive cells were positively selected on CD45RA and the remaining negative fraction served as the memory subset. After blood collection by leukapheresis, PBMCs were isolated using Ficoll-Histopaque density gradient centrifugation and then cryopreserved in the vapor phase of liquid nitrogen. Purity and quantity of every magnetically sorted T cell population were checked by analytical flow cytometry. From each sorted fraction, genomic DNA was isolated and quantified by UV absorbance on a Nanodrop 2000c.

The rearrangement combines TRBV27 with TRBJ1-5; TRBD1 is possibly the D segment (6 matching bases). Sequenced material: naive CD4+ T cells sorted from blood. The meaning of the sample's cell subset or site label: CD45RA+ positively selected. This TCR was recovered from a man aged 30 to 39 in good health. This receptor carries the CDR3 CASSTLTGLADQPQHF. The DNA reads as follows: TGTGCCAGCAGTACGTTGACAGGCCTAGCGGATCAGCCCCAGCATTTT.